These T cell receptor beta chains were read from a single sample in a study of blood T cell repertoires in COVID-19. TCRdb's copy holds only in-frame clones and misses some; the assay was immunoSEQ multiplex PCR. The repertoire consists of approximately 250,000 clones, with approximately 84% occurring once and the leading ten covering 15%. Sequences were obtained from PBMCs or T cells enriched from blood (not recorded which). These TCRs come from a man aged 40-49 years who had recovered from COVID-19. Both conserved end residues are part of each CDR3. A D gene is named only where the DNA matches it firmly. Clone size is shown for a subset of rows, as once, few, many or a class of expanded clone.

TRBD1	.	TRBV6-1	TRBJ1-6	TGTGCCAGCAGTGGGGCTGGACAGGTCTATAATTCACCCCTCCACTTT	CASSGAGQVYNSPLHF
.	.	TRBV11-2	TRBJ1-1	TGTGCCAGCAGCCGCCTTGGAGGGTCGAACACTGAAGCTTTCTTT	CASSRLGGSNTEAFF
TRBD1	once	TRBV6-5	TRBJ1-2	TGTGCCAGCAGAGCACCACAGGGGGCGGTTGGTGGCTACACCTTC	CASRAPQGAVGGYTF
.	.	TRBV7-6	TRBJ2-1	TGTGCCAGCAGCTTGTTTCGGGGGGCATACAATGAGCAGTTCTTC	CASSLFRGAYNEQFF
TRBD2	.	TRBV5-1	TRBJ2-1	TGCGCCAGCAGCGGACTAGCGGGCCCTTCCTACAATGAGCAGTTCTTC	CASSGLAGPSYNEQFF
.	.	TRBV3-1/TRBV3-2	TRBJ1-2	TGTGCCAGCAGCCAAGACAAACAGGGTGATTATGGCTACACCTTC	CASSQDKQGDYGYTF
TRBD1	.	TRBV30	TRBJ2-7	TGTGCCTGGAGCCGGGACAGGGGGGAGCAGTACTTC	CAWSRDRGEQYF
.	.	TRBV21-1	TRBJ2-2	TGTGCCAGCAATTGGGCGCAGAAAATCACCGGGGAGCTGTTTTTT	CASNWAQKITGELFF
.	.	TRBV5-1	TRBJ2-6	TGCGCCAGCAGCCGGGGGGCGAACTCTGGGGCCAACGTCCTGACTTTC	CASSRGANSGANVLTF
.	.	TRBV28	TRBJ1-6	TGTGCCAGCCGGGAAGGGGGGGAGGATTCACCCCTCCACTTT	CASREGGEDSPLHF
.	few	TRBV2	TRBJ1-5	TGTGCCAGCACTTCGGCGGCGGGGAATCAGCCCCAGCATTTT	CASTSAAGNQPQHF
TRBD1	once	TRBV3-1/TRBV3-2	TRBJ1-2	TGTGCCAGCAGCCACGGACAGGGGCTAGGCTACACCTTC	CASSHGQGLGYTF
TRBD2	.	TRBV14	TRBJ2-7	TGTGCCAGCTCGGCTAGCGGGAGGCCACCCTACGAGCAGTACTTC	CASSASGRPPYEQYF
.	.	TRBV18	TRBJ1-1	TGTGCCAGCTCACCGCGACAGGTCGACACTGAAGCTTTCTTT	CASSPRQVDTEAFF
.	.	TRBV18	TRBJ1-5	TGTGCCAGCTCACCAGGCGGGTCAGGCCAGCCCCAGCATTTT	CASSPGGSGQPQHF
TRBD1	.	TRBV3-1/TRBV3-2	TRBJ2-3	TGTGCCAGCAGCTCGACAGGGAGCGCAGATACGCAGTATTTT	CASSSTGSADTQYF
.	.	TRBV4-3	TRBJ2-3	TGCGCCAGCAGCAGGGGCAATACGCAGTATTTT	CASSRGNTQYF
.	.	TRBV7-2	TRBJ1-1	TGTGCCAGCAGCCTCCTAGGGGCAGGGGTCACTGAAGCTTTCTTT	CASSLLGAGVTEAFF
.	.	TRBV3-1/TRBV3-2	TRBJ1-2	TGTGCCAGCAGCCTTTCCCAGGGGTATGGCTACACCTTC	CASSLSQGYGYTF
TRBD1	.	TRBV30	TRBJ1-1	TGTGCCTGGAAAGGGACAGTGAACACTGAAGCTTTCTTT	CAWKGTVNTEAFF
.	.	TRBV24-1	TRBJ2-7	TGTGCCACCAGTGACTCCACAGCCCGCTCCTACGAGCAGTACTTC	CATSDSTARSYEQYF
.	.	TRBV20-1	TRBJ1-2	TGCAGTGTCGCAGGGGTGGGAGGCTACACCTTC	CSVAGVGGYTF
.	.	TRBV7-2	TRBJ1-6	TGTGCCAGCAGCCTCGCGGGGGCGGGTAATTCACCCCTCCACTTT	CASSLAGAGNSPLHF
TRBD1	.	TRBV19	TRBJ2-5	TGTGCCAGTAGCACTATCGCGGGACAGGGGTCGGAGACCCAGTACTTC	CASSTIAGQGSETQYF
TRBD2	.	TRBV13	TRBJ2-3	TGTGCCAGCAGCTCCCTAGCGGGAAGCACAGATACGCAGTATTTT	CASSSLAGSTDTQYF
.	.	TRBV19	TRBJ2-6	TGTGCCAGTAGTATCGACAGCTTCACCTCTGGGGCCAACGTCCTGACTTTC	CASSIDSFTSGANVLTF
TRBD2	.	TRBV5-1	TRBJ2-2	TGCGCCAGCTCGCGGGGGGCGAGGACCGGGGAGCTGTTTTTT	CASSRGARTGELFF
.	.	TRBV7-8	TRBJ1-1	TGTGCCAGCAGCCTCCAGGTGGGAGGGCTTGAAGCTTTCTTT	CASSLQVGGLEAFF
.	.	TRBV3-1/TRBV3-2	TRBJ2-4	TGTGCCAGCAGCCGGGCTCATCTAGCCAAAAACATTCAGTACTTC	CASSRAHLAKNIQYF
.	.	TRBV2	TRBJ1-5	TGTGCCAGCAGTTCTCAGGGTTTACAGCCCCAGCATTTT	CASSSQGLQPQHF
TRBD2	.	TRBV3-1/TRBV3-2	TRBJ2-2	TGTGCCAGCAGCTACCGGACTAGCGGGAGCCCCGGGGAGCTGTTTTTT	CASSYRTSGSPGELFF
TRBD1	.	TRBV2	TRBJ1-1	TGTGCCAGCAACTTACAGGGGGAAGCCACTGAAGCTTTCTTT	CASNLQGEATEAFF
.	once	TRBV6-5	TRBJ1-2	TGTGCCAGCAGGCAAAGGGGGAGAGGCGATGGCTACACCTTC	CASRQRGRGDGYTF
TRBD2	.	TRBV24-1	TRBJ2-1	TGTGCCACCAGTGATCTCGCCTTAGCGGGAGAGCAGTTCTTC	CATSDLALAGEQFF
.	many	TRBV4-1	TRBJ1-5	TGCGCCAGCAGTCAAACAGGTTTTCTTTATAGCAATCAGCCCCAGCATTTT	CASSQTGFLYSNQPQHF
.	.	TRBV5-1	TRBJ2-3	TGCGCCAGCAGCTTTGGGCAGGCGACAGATACGCAGTATTTT	CASSFGQATDTQYF
.	few	TRBV5-1	TRBJ2-7	TGCGCCAGCAGATTAGGGGTGGGTAGCTACGAGCAGTACTTC	CASRLGVGSYEQYF
TRBD2	once	TRBV4-1	TRBJ2-1	TGCGCCAGCACCACAGATCCTGAGCGGGGGGTACCTGGGAATGAGCAGTTCTTC	CASTTDPERGVPGNEQFF
.	.	TRBV6-5	TRBJ1-2	TGTGCCAGCAGCGAGTACGGTTCCCTTAGTGGCTACACCTTC	CASSEYGSLSGYTF
TRBD1	.	TRBV5-1	TRBJ1-5	TGCGCCAGCAGCTTAAGACCGGGACAGGGGGCCGATCAGCCCCAGCATTTT	CASSLRPGQGADQPQHF
TRBD1	once	TRBV2	TRBJ1-1	TGTGCCAGCTGGGGACAGGGGGCGACTGAAGCTTTCTTT	CASWGQGATEAFF
TRBD1	.	TRBV4-3	TRBJ2-3	TGCGCCAGCAGCCAAGGGGCCCAAATTCCGGGACAGCGGTACACAGATACGCAGTATTTT	CASSQGAQIPGQRYTDTQYF
.	.	TRBV6-1	TRBJ1-5	TGTGCCAGCAGTGAAGACAACAGCTCTCATCAGCCCCAGCATTTT	CASSEDNSSHQPQHF
TRBD1	.	TRBV2	TRBJ1-5	TGTGCCAGCAGGCTGACAGGGCAAGGGCAGCCCCAGCATTTT	CASRLTGQGQPQHF
TRBD1	once	TRBV6-5	TRBJ1-1	TGTGCCAGCAGGGACAGGGTGGACACTGAAGCTTTCTTT	CASRDRVDTEAFF
.	.	TRBV19	TRBJ1-6	TGTGCCAGTAGTATTCTACAGGGAAATTCACCCCTCCACTTT	CASSILQGNSPLHF
TRBD2	.	TRBV2	TRBJ2-2	TGTGCCAGCAGAGCTAGCGGGGGGGCAGCCGGGGAGCTGTTTTTT	CASRASGGAAGELFF
TRBD2	.	TRBV9	TRBJ2-1	TGTGCCAGCAGCGTAGTAGCGGGAGGTGCCTACAATGAGCAGTTCTTC	CASSVVAGGAYNEQFF
.	.	TRBV28	TRBJ1-1	TGTGCCAGCAGCAGCACAGCGAACACTGAAGCTTTCTTT	CASSSTANTEAFF
.	few	TRBV18	TRBJ1-5	TGTGCCAGCTCAGAAGGGGTTGGCAATCAGCCCCAGCATTTT	CASSEGVGNQPQHF
.	.	TRBV5-4	TRBJ2-1	TGTGCCAGCAGCTTGGTCCCGGAGAATGAGCAGTTCTTC	CASSLVPENEQFF
TRBD1	.	TRBV5-6	TRBJ1-2	TGTGCCAGCAGCCGGACAGGGGGCTACTATGGCTACACCTTC	CASSRTGGYYGYTF
TRBD2	.	TRBV5-5	TRBJ2-1	TGTGCCAGCGGGGTGGTAGCGGGGGCGTCTTATGAGCAGTTCTTC	CASGVVAGASYEQFF
TRBD1	.	TRBV19	TRBJ1-2	TGTGCCAGTAGTATACGGGGACCCCCACAGGGGCCCTATGGCTACACCTTC	CASSIRGPPQGPYGYTF
.	.	TRBV9	TRBJ1-1	TGTGCCAGCAGCGTGGGGGGGACGAACACTGAAGCTTTCTTT	CASSVGGTNTEAFF